This T cell receptor (beta chain) comes out of a study of OX40 agonist ivuxolimab in advanced cancers. In the case of this clone: What it binds is not known.

The assay was immunoSEQ multiplex PCR, and TCRdb's table has in-frame clones only and misses some. The repertoire holds fewer than 55,000 clones, with 85% to 90% as singletons. Points from the study as a whole: Specificity for antigen went undetermined in the expanded peripheral T cells.

This CDR3 comprises 12 residues. Trimming stripped 1 base from V and 5 bases from J, with 5 bases between. CDR1 and CDR2 (germline): SNHLY, FYNNEI. This sample comprised CD4+ or CD8+ T cells sorted from blood, obtained in a trial of the OX40 agonist ivuxolimab. The clonotype originates from an adult with an advanced solid tumor such as melanoma, head and neck, liver or kidney cancer. This chain uses TRBV2 with TRBJ2-5; D gene unclear. The CDR3 loop reads CASSEVLETQYF. CDR3 bases: TGTGCCAGCAGTGAAGTGTTGGAGACCCAGTACTTC.